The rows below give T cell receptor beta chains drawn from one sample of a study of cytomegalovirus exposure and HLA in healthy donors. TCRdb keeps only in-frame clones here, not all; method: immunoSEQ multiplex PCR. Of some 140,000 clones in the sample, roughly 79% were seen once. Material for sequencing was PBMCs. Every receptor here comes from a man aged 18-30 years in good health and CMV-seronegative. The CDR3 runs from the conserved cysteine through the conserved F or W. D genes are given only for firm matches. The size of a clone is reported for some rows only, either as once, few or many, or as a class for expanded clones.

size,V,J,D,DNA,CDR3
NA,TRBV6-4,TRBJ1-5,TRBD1,TGTGCCAGCAGAGGCTTATTAGTTTACAGGGGGTATAGCAATCAGCCCCAGCATTTT,CASRGLLVYRGYSNQPQHF
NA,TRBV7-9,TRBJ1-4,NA,TGTTCCAGCAGCTTAAGCACGGCAGGGGTTTTCGAAAAACTGTTTTTT,CSSSLSTAGVFEKLFF
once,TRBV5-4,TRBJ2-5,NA,TGTGCCAGCAGCCTACTGACAGGACCGTACCAAGAGACCCAGTACTTC,CASSLLTGPYQETQYF
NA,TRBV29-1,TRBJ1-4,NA,TGCAGCGCTGACGTGCGGGGCGAAAAACTGTTTTTT,CSADVRGEKLFF
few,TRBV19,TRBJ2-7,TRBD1,TGTGCCAGTAGTTTTCGGACAGGGCCCTCCTACGAGCAGTACTTC,CASSFRTGPSYEQYF
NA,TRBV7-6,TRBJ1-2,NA,TGTGCCAGCAGCTTAATCGGGGGGCGGATCCCGCCTGGACACGTACCCTATGGCTACACCTTC,CASSLIGGRIPPGHVPYGYTF
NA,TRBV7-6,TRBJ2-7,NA,TGTGCCAGCAGCTTAGAGGACAGAGCTTCCTACGAGCAGTACTTC,CASSLEDRASYEQYF
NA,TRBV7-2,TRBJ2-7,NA,TGTGCCAGCAGCTTACTGGGGGGGCTCAACTCCTACGAGCAGTACTTC,CASSLLGGLNSYEQYF
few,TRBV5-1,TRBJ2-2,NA,TGCGCCAGCAGCTTTTTGCGGGGGAACACCGGGGAGCTGTTTTTT,CASSFLRGNTGELFF
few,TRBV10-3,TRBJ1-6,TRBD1,TGTGCCATCAGTGAGACCGGGACAGGGTTGAGGAATTCACCCCTCCACTTT,CAISETGTGLRNSPLHF
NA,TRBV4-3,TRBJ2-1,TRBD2,TGCGCCAGCAGCCAAGCGGCGGGGGGTAACAATGAGCAGTTCTTC,CASSQAAGGNNEQFF
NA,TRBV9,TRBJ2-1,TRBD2,TGTGCCAGCAGCGAGGGAGGGTCGAGGGAGGCGCTCTTC,CASSEGGSREALF
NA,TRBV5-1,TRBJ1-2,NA,TGCGCCAGCAGCTTGGACTTGGACTATAACTATGGCTACACCTTC,CASSLDLDYNYGYTF
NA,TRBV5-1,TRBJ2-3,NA,TGCGCCAGCAGCTTGTCAGAGGGCGCAACAGATACGCAGTATTTT,CASSLSEGATDTQYF
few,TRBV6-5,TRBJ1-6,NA,TGTGCCAGCAGTTCCAGGGTGAATTCACCCCTCCACTTT,CASSSRVNSPLHF
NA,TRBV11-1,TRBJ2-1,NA,TGTGCCAGCAGCTTAACGGCAGGGCGAATGAATGAGCAGTTCTTC,CASSLTAGRMNEQFF
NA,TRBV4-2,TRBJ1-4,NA,TGTGCCAGCAGCCAAGATCCGGGGGTGGGTAATGAAAAACTGTTTTTT,CASSQDPGVGNEKLFF
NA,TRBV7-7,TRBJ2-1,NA,TGTGCTAGCAGCGGCGGGCGGAGCTCCTACAATGAGCAGTTCTTC,CASSGGRSSYNEQFF
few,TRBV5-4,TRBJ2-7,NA,TGTGCCAGCAGCCTCCATGGGGGGACCTACGAGCAGTACTTC,CASSLHGGTYEQYF
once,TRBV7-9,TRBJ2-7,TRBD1,TGTGCCAGCAGCGGGACAGAGGGTAGAGAGCAGTACTTC,CASSGTEGREQYF
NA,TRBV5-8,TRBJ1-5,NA,TGTGCCAGCAGCTCCCTGAGACGAGACAGGCTTCCCAATCTGGCCCAGCATTTT,CASSSLRRDRLPNLAQHF
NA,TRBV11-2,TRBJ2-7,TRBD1,TGTGCCAGCAGCCAAGAAACAGGGGGCGCGTCCTACGAGCAGTACTTC,CASSQETGGASYEQYF
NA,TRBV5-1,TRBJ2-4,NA,TGCGCCAGCAGCTTGGGCCCTGGGGCGATCGGTAACATTCAGTACTTC,CASSLGPGAIGNIQYF
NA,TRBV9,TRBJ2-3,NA,TGTGCCAGCAGCGCGGTTAGCGGAGGGACGGATACGCAGTATTTT,CASSAVSGGTDTQYF
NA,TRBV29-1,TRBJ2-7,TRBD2,TGCAGCGTGGCTAGACTAGCGGGGGTCTCCTACGAGCAGTACTTC,CSVARLAGVSYEQYF
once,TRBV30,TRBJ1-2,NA,TGTGCCTGGAGTGTACTGTGGGGCTACACCTTC,CAWSVLWGYTF
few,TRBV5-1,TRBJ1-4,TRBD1,TGCGCCAGCAGCTTAGGCGACAGGGGTAATGAAAAACTGTTTTTT,CASSLGDRGNEKLFF
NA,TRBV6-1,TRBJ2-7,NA,TGTGCCAGCAGGGACTATTACAGGGGACCCTACGAGCAGTACTTC,CASRDYYRGPYEQYF
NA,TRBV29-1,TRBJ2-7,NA,TGCAGCGTTGGGGAGGCAGGGGGGTCCTACGAGCAGTACTTC,CSVGEAGGSYEQYF
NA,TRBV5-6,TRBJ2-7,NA,TGTGCCAGCAGCAGCTCAACCTACGAGCAGTACTTC,CASSSSTYEQYF
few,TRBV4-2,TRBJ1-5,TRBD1,TGTGCCAGCAGCCGGGGGACAGTTAGCAATCAGCCCCAGCATTTT,CASSRGTVSNQPQHF
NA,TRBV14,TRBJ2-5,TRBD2,TGTGCCAGCAGCCAATGGACTAGCTCGGAGACCCAGTACTTC,CASSQWTSSETQYF
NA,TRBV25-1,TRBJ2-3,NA,TGTGCCAGCTCCCCGAACTCAGATACGCAGTATTTT,CASSPNSDTQYF
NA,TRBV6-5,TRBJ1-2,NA,TGTGCCAGCAGTTCCCGGGTTTCCCTTAACTATGGCTACACCTTC,CASSSRVSLNYGYTF
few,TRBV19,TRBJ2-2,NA,TGTGCCAGCGTTACTAGAGGGAACACCGGGGAGCTGTTTTTT,CASVTRGNTGELFF
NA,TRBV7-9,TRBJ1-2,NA,TGTTCCAGCAGCTTAAGACGGTCCGAGGCCTCTAACTATGGCTACACCTTC,CSSSLRRSEASNYGYTF
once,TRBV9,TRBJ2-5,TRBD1,TGTGCCAGCAGCGTAGAGGGACAGGGGGCGGGAGAGACCCAGTACTTC,CASSVEGQGAGETQYF
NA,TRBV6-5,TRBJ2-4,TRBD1,TGTGCCAGCAGTTACTCGAAACAGGGGGGAAACATTCAGTACTTC,CASSYSKQGGNIQYF
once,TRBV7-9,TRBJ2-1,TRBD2,TGTGCCAGCAGCCGCGGGGGGGCCAATTTCAGGAGTGAGCAGTTCTTC,CASSRGGANFRSEQFF
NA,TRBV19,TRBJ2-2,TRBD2,TGTGCCAGTAGCAAAGCGGGGAGAGGCACCGGGGAGCTGTTTTTT,CASSKAGRGTGELFF
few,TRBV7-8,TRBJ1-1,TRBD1,TGTGCCAGCAGCTTAGGGAGGGACAGGCGGCAAAACACTGAAGCTTTCTTT,CASSLGRDRRQNTEAFF
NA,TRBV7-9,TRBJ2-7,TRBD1,TGTGCCAGCAGCCTCCGACAGGGAACCTACTACGAGCAGTACTTC,CASSLRQGTYYEQYF
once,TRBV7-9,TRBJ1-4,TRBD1,TGTGCCAGCAGCTCCCTCCGGGACAGGGGAGATGAAAAACTGTTTTTT,CASSSLRDRGDEKLFF
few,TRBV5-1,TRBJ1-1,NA,TGCGCCAGCAGCCCGGCGGGCCAGATGAACACTGAAGCTTTCTTT,CASSPAGQMNTEAFF
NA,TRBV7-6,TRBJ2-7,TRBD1,TGTGCCAGCAGCACCCGACAGGGGGTATCCTACGAGCAGTACTTC,CASSTRQGVSYEQYF
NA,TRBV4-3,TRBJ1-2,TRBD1,TGCGCCAGCACCCCCGGGACAGGAGCTTCCTATGGCTACACCTTC,CASTPGTGASYGYTF
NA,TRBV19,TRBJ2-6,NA,TGTGCCAGTAGTCAGTCTGGGGCCAACGTCCTGACTTTC,CASSQSGANVLTF
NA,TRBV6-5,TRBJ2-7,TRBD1,TGTGCCAGCAGCCGGGACAGGGACTACGAGCAGTACTTC,CASSRDRDYEQYF
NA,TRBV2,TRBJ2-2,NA,TGTGCCACGGGGGTTCCGGTACAAAACACCGGGGAGCTGTTTTTT,CATGVPVQNTGELFF
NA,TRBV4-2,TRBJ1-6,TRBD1,TGTGCCAGCAGCCAAGAGACGGGTGGGTTAGGGGGCAGGGATTCACCCCTCCACTTT,CASSQETGGLGGRDSPLHF
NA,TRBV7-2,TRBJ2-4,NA,TGTGCCAGCAGCTCCCCTCCCGTAACACCCGTAGCCAAAAACATTCAGTACTTC,CASSSPPVTPVAKNIQYF
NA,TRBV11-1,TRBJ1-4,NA,TGTGCCAGCAGCCGCGGACACGGCGAAAAACTGTTTTTT,CASSRGHGEKLFF
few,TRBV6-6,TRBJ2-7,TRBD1,TGTGCCAGCAGGCCCAAAACGGGACAGCTAATCTACGAGCAGTACTTC,CASRPKTGQLIYEQYF